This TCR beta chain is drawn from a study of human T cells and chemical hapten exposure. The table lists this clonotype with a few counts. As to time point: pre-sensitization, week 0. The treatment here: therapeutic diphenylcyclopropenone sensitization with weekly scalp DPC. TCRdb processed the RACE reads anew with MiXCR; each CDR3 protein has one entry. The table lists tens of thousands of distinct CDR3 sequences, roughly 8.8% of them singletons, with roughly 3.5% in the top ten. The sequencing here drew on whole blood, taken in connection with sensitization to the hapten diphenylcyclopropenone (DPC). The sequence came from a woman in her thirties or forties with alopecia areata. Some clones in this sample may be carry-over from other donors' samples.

CDR3 loop: CASRPSGGDTQYF. The CDR3 DNA is TGTGCCAGCAGGCCCTCAGGCGGAGATACGCAGTATTTT. V and J are TRBV7-2 and TRBJ2-3, with D unclear. This CDR3 comprises 13 residues. Germline V lookup: CDR1 SGHTA, CDR2 FQGNSA. Trimming took off 6 bases at V and 5 bases at J, with 12 bases between the two ends.